Below are 11 T cell receptor beta chains sequenced from a single sample in a study of shared clonotypes between healthy human individuals. The protocol was immunoSEQ multiplex PCR, while the TCRdb copy is restricted to in-frame clones and leaves out a portion. The data show roughly 2 million clones, with approximately 94% seen just once and about 0.13% held by the top ten. The sample comprised naive CD4+ T cells sorted from blood. Subset given: CD45RA+ positively selected. The receptor source for this set is a man aged 18 to 35 in good health.

This sequence joins TRBV29-1 and TRBJ1-2; unclear D gene. This CDR3 contains 15 residues. Germline V gene data show CDR1 as SQVTM and CDR2 as ANQGSEA. V gave up 0 bases and J gave up 5 bases, with 16 bases separating them. CDR3 sequence (DNA): TGCAGCGTTGAAGATTTTGAGACGTTCCCTTATGGCTACACCTTC. Amino acids: CSVEDFETFPYGYTF. Supplemented by reference TRBV29-1 and TRBJ1-2, the full variable domain reads SAVISQKPSRDICQRGTSLTIQCQVDSQVTMMFWYRQQPGQSLTLIATANQGSEATYESGFVIDKFPISRPNLTFSTLTVSNMSPEDSSIYLCSVEDFETFPYGYTFGSGTRLTVV.

The CDR3 here is CAIREGLADSYEQYF. The CDR3 DNA is TGTGCCATCAGAGAGGGACTAGCGGACTCCTACGAGCAGTACTTC. The gene calls are TRBV10-3 and TRBJ2-7; TRBD2 agrees at 11 bases. The CDR3 sequence is 15 residues long. Looked up from germline, CDR1 is ENHRY and CDR2 is SYGVKD. The junction had 4 bases not matched to a gene; V was cut back by 6 bases and J by 0 bases.

The V gene is TRBV10-1, the J gene TRBJ2-3, with 10 bases fitting TRBD2. V dropped 4 bases and J dropped 2; count of bases not matched to a gene: 3. In germline, CDR1 is WNHNN, CDR2 SYGVQD (reference sequence). This CDR3 contains 15 residues. CDR3 DNA sequence: TGCGCCAGCAGTGGGCTAGCGGGGGTCACAGATACGCAGTATTTT. It encodes CASSGLAGVTDTQYF.

The J gene is TRBJ1-5, the V gene TRBV30; 7 bases agree with TRBD1. Germline trimming cut 6 bases from V and 2 bases from J; bases unmatched to any gene: 10. The CDR3 length is 15 residues. Germline assignment: CDR1 GTSNPN and CDR2 SVGIG (reference sequence). The CDR3 here is CACRTGEKGNQPQHF. The CDR3, as DNA: TGTGCCTGCCGTACAGGGGAAAAAGGCAATCAGCCCCAGCATTTT.

V gene TRBV4-3 combines with J gene TRBJ1-4; possible D gene TRBD1, 5 bases. The CDR3 is 15 amino acids. Between the trimmed V and J ends, which lost 4 bases and 2 bases, there was a span of 11 bases. Germline CDR1 LGHNA, CDR2 YSLEER. The chain's CDR3 is CASSLETVTNEKLFF. Here the CDR3 DNA reads TGCGCCAGCAGCCTTGAGACAGTTACTAATGAAAAACTGTTTTTT.

In DNA form, the CDR3 reads TGTGCCAGCAGAACACAACCGCAGGCTACCTATGGCTACACCTTC. It is translated as CASRTQPQATYGYTF. This chain links TRBV2 with TRBJ1-2, with D uncertain. Germline CDR1 SNHLY, CDR2 FYNNEI. Trimming shortened V by 6 bases and J by 4 bases, and 18 bases separated the two germline ends. This CDR3 is built from 15 residues.

The rearrangement links TRBV7-8 to TRBJ1-2; D is perhaps TRBD1 (5 bases). The CDR3 is made up of 14 amino acids. CDR1 is SGHVS, CDR2 FQNEAQ, per germline. Trimming took off 5 bases at V and 1 base at J, with 11 bases between the two ends. In nucleotides, the CDR3 is TGTGCCAGCAGCCTGGGGACGGATAACTATGGCTACACCTTC. Translated, it gives CASSLGTDNYGYTF.

The table lists this clone with a count of one. This chain uses TRBV18 with TRBJ2-7; D unclear. The CDR3 has 16 amino acids. Trimming removed 3 bases from V and 4 bases from J, with 19 bases in between. Per the germline V gene, CDR1 is KGHSH and CDR2 is LQKENI. The CDR3, as DNA: TGTGCCAGCTCACCGGCAGGTCCCGGCGGTGGTTACGAGCAGTACTTC. Its translation: CASSPAGPGGGYEQYF.

The genes are TRBV4-1 and TRBJ1-3; 7 bases match TRBD1. The CDR3 runs 16 residues. Per the germline V gene, CDR1 is MGHRA and CDR2 is YSYEKL. V shed 5 bases and J 0 bases; nucleotides not matched to a gene: 7. Here the CDR3 reads CASSTHRGGSGNTIYF. The CDR3 DNA reads as TGCGCCAGCAGCACCCACAGGGGAGGCTCTGGAAACACCATATATTTT.

In this sample, this clone turned up once. J is TRBJ1-6 and V is TRBV27; D is perhaps TRBD1 (6 bases). The CDR3 runs 17 residues. From germline, CDR1 is MNHEY and CDR2 SMNVEV (reference sequence). Trimming stripped 6 bases from V and 0 bases from J, with 15 bases between. The CDR3 sequence: CASSPRTASSYNSPLHF. CDR3 in DNA: TGTGCCAGCAGCCCCAGGACAGCAAGCTCCTATAATTCACCCCTCCACTTT.

The CDR3 is CASSLGSSGQETQYF. CDR3 nucleotide sequence: TGTGCCAGCAGCTTGGGCTCTAGCGGACAAGAGACCCAGTACTTC. The chain recombines TRBV11-3 with TRBJ2-5; 7 bases match TRBD2. The CDR3 loop spans 15 amino acids. Per the germline V gene, CDR1 is SGHNT and CDR2 is YENEEA. J was trimmed by 2 bases and V by 3 bases; bases with no gene match: 6.